The clone carrying this TCR beta chain was counted between two and nine times. The CDR3 consists of 16 residues. Germline V lookup: CDR1 LNHDA, CDR2 SQIVND (reference sequence). With 2 bases clipped from V and 2 bases from J, the junction kept 7 bases outside the gene matches. This sample is drawn from a study of beta chain features in type 1 diabetes. Expressed TCRB transcripts were sequenced because the entire RNA isolate underwent reverse transcription. Measured with immunoSEQ multiplex PCR; TCRdb has only the in-frame clones, and not every one. The table records 850,000 to 900,000 clones, roughly a sixth of them present only once.

Sequencing was done on a sample of naive CD4+ T cells from blood. The TCR comes from a woman younger than 30 in good health. V and J are TRBV19 and TRBJ2-7, with 9 nucleotides matching TRBD2. The DNA of the CDR3 is TGTGCCAGTAGTATATGGCGGACTAGCGACACCTACGAGCAGTACTTC. It codes for CASSIWRTSDTYEQYF. Combining the CDR3 with reference TRBV19 and TRBJ2-7 gives the whole variable domain DGGITQSPKYLFRKEGQNVTLSCEQNLNHDAMYWYRQDPGQGLRLIYYSQIVNDFQKGDIAEGYSVSREKKESFPLTVTSAQKNPTAFYLCASSIWRTSDTYEQYFGPGTRLTVT.